This T cell receptor beta chain was identified in a study of T cell clones after liver transplantation. Study-level background: TCRbeta sequencing after a pre-transplant mixed lymphocyte reaction identified graft-donor-reactive clones, later tracked in post-transplant blood.

This clone was seen a handful of times. This CDR3 is 15 amino acids long. Looked up from germline, CDR1 is SGDLS and CDR2 is YYNGEE. V gave up 0 bases and J gave up 1 base, with 8 bases separating them. Using immunoSEQ multiplex PCR, the repertoire was profiled, and TCRdb retains in-frame clones only, with some absent. The table records some 80,000 clones, around four fifths of them present only once. The J gene is TRBJ1-5, the V gene TRBV9, with unresolved D. This TCR was recovered from a human patient who received a liver transplant. Some of these T cells may belong to the graft donor. Here the sequenced sample was CD4+ T cells from blood, taken 48 months after liver transplant. Written as DNA, the CDR3 is TGTGCCAGCAGCGTAGGGTGGGGAAGCAATCAGCCCCAGCATTTT. Amino acid sequence: CASSVGWGSNQPQHF.